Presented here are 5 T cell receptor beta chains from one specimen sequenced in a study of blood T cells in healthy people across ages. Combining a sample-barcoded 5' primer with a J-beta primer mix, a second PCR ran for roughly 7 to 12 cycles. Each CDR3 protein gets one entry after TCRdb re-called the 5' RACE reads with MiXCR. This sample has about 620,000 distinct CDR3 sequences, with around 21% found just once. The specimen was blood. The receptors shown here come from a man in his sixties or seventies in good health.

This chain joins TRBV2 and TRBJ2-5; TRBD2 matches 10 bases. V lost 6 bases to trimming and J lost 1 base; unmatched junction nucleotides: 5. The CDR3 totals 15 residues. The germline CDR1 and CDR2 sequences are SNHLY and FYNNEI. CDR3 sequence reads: CASRVLAGIQETQYF. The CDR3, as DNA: TGTGCCAGCAGGGTACTAGCGGGAATCCAAGAGACCCAGTACTTC.

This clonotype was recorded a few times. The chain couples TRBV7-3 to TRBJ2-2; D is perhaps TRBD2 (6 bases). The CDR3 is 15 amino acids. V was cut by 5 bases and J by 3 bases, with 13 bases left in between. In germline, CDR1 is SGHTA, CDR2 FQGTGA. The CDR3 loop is CASSREEGYTGELFF. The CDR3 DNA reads TGTGCCAGCAGCCGAGAGGAGGGATACACCGGGGAGCTGTTTTTT.

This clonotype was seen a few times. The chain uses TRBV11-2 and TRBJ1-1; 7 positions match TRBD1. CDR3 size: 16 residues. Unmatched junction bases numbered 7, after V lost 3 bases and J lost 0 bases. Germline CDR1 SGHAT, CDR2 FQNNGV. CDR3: CASSFQPGGLNTEAFF. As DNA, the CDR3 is TGTGCCAGCAGCTTCCAACCAGGGGGACTGAACACTGAAGCTTTCTTT.

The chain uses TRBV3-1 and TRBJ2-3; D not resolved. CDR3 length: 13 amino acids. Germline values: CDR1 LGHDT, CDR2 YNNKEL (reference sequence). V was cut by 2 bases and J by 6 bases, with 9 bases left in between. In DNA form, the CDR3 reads TGTGCCAGCAGCCAACAACAGACGGATACGCAGTATTTT. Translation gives CASSQQQTDTQYF.

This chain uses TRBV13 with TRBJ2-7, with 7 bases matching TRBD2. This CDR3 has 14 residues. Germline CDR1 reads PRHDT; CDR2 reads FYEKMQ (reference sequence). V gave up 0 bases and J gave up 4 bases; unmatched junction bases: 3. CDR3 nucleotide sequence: TGTGCCAGCAGCTTAGGTAGCGGGCTTTACGAGCAGTACTTC. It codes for CASSLGSGLYEQYF.